Below are 18 T cell receptor beta chains sequenced from a single sample in a study of blood T cell repertoires in COVID-19. Libraries were prepared by immunoSEQ multiplex PCR; TCRdb keeps only in-frame clonotypes and omits some of them. This table has roughly 250,000 clones, 83% appearing once. Sequencing was performed on PBMCs or T cells enriched from blood (not recorded which). The receptors shown here come from a woman in her forties who had been exposed to COVID-19.

The chain employs TRBV4-2 and TRBJ1-5, with D tentatively TRBD1 (6 bases). CDR1 is LGHNA, CDR2 YNFKEQ, per germline. V lost 3 bases and J lost 6, with 9 bases in between. The length of the CDR3 is 13 residues. DNA of the CDR3: TGTGCCAGCAGCCAGGTACAGGGTCAGCCCCAGCATTTT. Amino acids: CASSQVQGQPQHF.

This rearrangement joins TRBV6-2 or TRBV6-3 to TRBJ1-2; D might be TRBD1 (6 bases). This CDR3 has 15 residues. Trimming took 2 bases from V and 4 from J, leaving 14 bases between them. Germline assignment: CDR1 MNHEY and CDR2 SVGEGT. Written as DNA, the CDR3 is TGTGCCAGCAGTTACCAACAGGGAACTCCCTATGGCTACACCTTC. Its translation is CASSYQQGTPYGYTF.

The chain joins TRBV19 to TRBJ1-4; unclear D gene. Per germline, CDR1 LNHDA and CDR2 SQIVND (reference sequence). Trimming shortened V by 2 bases and J by 5 bases, and 12 bases separated the two germline ends. The CDR3 spans 15 residues. The DNA for the CDR3 is TGTGCCAGTAGTATAATGTTCGGCAGGAATGAAAAACTGTTTTTT. This translates into CASSIMFGRNEKLFF.

This chain joins TRBV9 and TRBJ1-1; D gene uncertain. Germline CDR1 is SGDLS and CDR2 is YYNGEE. CDR3 length: 14 amino acids. Trimming took off 2 bases at V and 1 base at J, with 9 bases between the two ends. The CDR3 protein is CASSVGGKNTEAFF. CDR3 sequence (DNA): TGTGCCAGCAGCGTGGGAGGGAAGAACACTGAAGCTTTCTTT.

The chain combines TRBV7-9 with TRBJ2-2; D is perhaps TRBD1 (7 bases). V lost 5 bases and J 6 bases, leaving 13 bases between the germline ends. The CDR3 contains 14 residues. Germline V lookup: CDR1 SEHNR, CDR2 FQNEAQ (reference sequence). The CDR3 is CASSPGGSAGELFF. CDR3 sequence (DNA): TGTGCCAGCAGCCCAGGGGGGTCCGCCGGGGAGCTGTTTTTT.

The rearrangement uses TRBV7-2 and TRBJ2-1; D perhaps matches TRBD2 (5 bases). Germline CDR1 is SGHTA and CDR2 is FQGNSA. The CDR3 is 15 residues long. The V end was cut by 0 bases, the J end by 3 bases, with 9 bases between. The CDR3 bases are TGTGCCAGCAGCTTAGCCCCTAGCAGCTACAATGAGCAGTTCTTC. As protein: CASSLAPSSYNEQFF.

The sample holds a few counts of this clone. V is TRBV7-2 and J is TRBJ1-2, with D possibly being TRBD1 (6 bases). Trimming removed 5 bases from V and 0 bases from J, with 16 bases in between. The CDR3 contains 16 residues. Germline V gene data show CDR1 as SGHTA and CDR2 as FQGNSA. Written as DNA, the CDR3 is TGTGCCAGCAGCCCTAGATTGGGGGCAACTAACTATGGCTACACCTTC. Translation: CASSPRLGATNYGYTF.

The rearrangement uses TRBV5-1 and TRBJ2-1, with 15 bases identical to TRBD2. Per germline, CDR1 SGHRS and CDR2 YFSETQ. V lost 2 bases and J lost 10; bases outside the gene matches: 10. The CDR3 totals 17 residues. The CDR3 DNA reads TGCGCCAGCAGCTTAACCGGGACTAGCGGGGGGCCGAAGGAGCAGTTCTTC. Translating it yields CASSLTGTSGGPKEQFF.

As to this clone: Other DNA sequences in the sample encode the same CDR3. The gene calls are TRBV3-1 (or the pseudogene TRBV3-2) and TRBJ1-1; D is undetermined. CDR1 LGHDT and CDR2 YNNKEL come from the germline V gene (reference sequence). This CDR3 is built from 11 residues. V was cut by 2 bases and J by 6 bases, with 4 bases left in between. CDR3 DNA: TGTGCCAGCAGCCAATCGGCTGAAGCTTTCTTT. This sequence encodes CASSQSAEAFF.

This chain links TRBV6-5 with TRBJ1-5; D may be TRBD1 (5 bases). The CDR3 has 14 residues. V lost 5 bases and J lost 4, with 12 bases in between. The germline V gene encodes CDR1 MNHEY and CDR2 SVGAGI. The CDR3 bases are TGTGCCAGCAGTCCTCCGGGACTTAATCAGCCCCAGCATTTT. Its protein is CASSPPGLNQPQHF.

The rearrangement links TRBV9 to TRBJ2-3, with TRBD1 identical over 7 bases. The V gene end was trimmed by 2 bases and the J gene end by 3 bases; junction bases not matched to a gene: 12. This CDR3 region has 17 residues. The V gene's germline CDR1 is SGDLS and CDR2 YYNGEE. The DNA of the CDR3 is TGTGCCAGCAGCGTGAGGGACAGCCCCCGAGCAACAGATACGCAGTATTTT. This codes for CASSVRDSPRATDTQYF. The full variable domain, rest sourced from reference TRBV9 and TRBJ2-3, is DSGVTQTPKHLITATGQRVTLRCSPRSGDLSVYWYQQSLDQGLQFLIQYYNGEERAKGNILERFSAQQFPDLHSELNLSSLELGDSALYFCASSVRDSPRATDTQYFGPGTRLTVL.

This clone was found once. The rearrangement uses TRBV7-2 and TRBJ2-7, with TRBD1 matching 7 bases. The CDR3 has 15 residues. Germline V CDR1 and CDR2: SGHTA, FQGNSA. With V trimmed by 2 bases and J by 2 bases, 6 bases remained unmatched. DNA of the CDR3: TGTGCCAGCAGCTTAAATCCGGGACAGACCTACGAGCAGTACTTC. Translation: CASSLNPGQTYEQYF.

The chain links TRBV7-2 to TRBJ2-3; TRBD2 agrees at 9 bases. The CDR3 is made up of 17 amino acids. CDR1 and CDR2 (germline): SGHTA, FQGNSA. V gave up 3 bases and J gave up 5 bases; unmatched junction bases: 12. The CDR3 is CASSLLPGGGAVDTQYF. As DNA, the CDR3 is TGTGCCAGCAGCTTGCTTCCGGGCGGGGGGGCCGTAGATACGCAGTATTTT.

The chain recombines TRBV27 with TRBJ2-7; perhaps TRBD2 as D (5 bases). V was pared by 6 bases and J by 5 bases, with 23 bases between. Looked up from germline, CDR1 is MNHEY and CDR2 is SMNVEV (reference sequence). The CDR3 covers 16 residues. CDR3 in DNA: TGTGCCAGCAGCCTTCACCAGGCCGGGGTCGGCGACGAGCAGTACTTC. Amino acids: CASSLHQAGVGDEQYF.

The chain couples TRBV11-1 to TRBJ1-5; D may be TRBD1 (5 bases). The CDR3 runs to 13 residues. V was cut by 5 bases and J by 6 bases, with 11 bases left in between. From germline, CDR1 is SGHAT and CDR2 FQDESV (reference sequence). CDR3 nucleotides: TGTGCCAGCAGCAGTCAGGGTGGTCAGCCCCAGCATTTT. Translating it yields CASSSQGGQPQHF.

V is TRBV7-8 and J is TRBJ2-5; D is ambiguous. The CDR3 loop spans 15 amino acids. The germline V gene has CDR1 SGHVS and CDR2 FQNEAQ. V lost 1 base and J 5 bases, leaving 14 bases between the germline ends. CDR3 amino acids: CASSLGSAYSETQYF. CDR3 bases: TGTGCCAGCAGCTTAGGTAGTGCATACTCCGAGACCCAGTACTTC.

The gene calls are TRBV29-1 and TRBJ1-1; D is undetermined. CDR1 is SQVTM, CDR2 ANQGSEA, per germline. Trimming took off 6 bases at V and 1 base at J, with 12 bases between the two ends. The CDR3 extends over 13 amino acids. CDR3 residues: CSVSARWNTEAFF. CDR3 coding DNA: TGCAGCGTCTCCGCGCGGTGGAACACTGAAGCTTTCTTT.

V is TRBV2 and J is TRBJ1-2; D is ambiguous. The CDR3 extends over 15 amino acids. Germline assignment: CDR1 SNHLY and CDR2 FYNNEI. The V end lost 10 bases, the J end lost 0 bases, and 18 bases lay between the germline ends. The CDR3 sequence is CATKEREASNYGYTF. The CDR3 DNA sequence: TGTGCCACCAAGGAACGGGAGGCTTCTAACTATGGCTACACCTTC.